These 12 T cell receptor beta chains came from one sample sequenced in a study of cytomegalovirus exposure and HLA in healthy donors. Primers for the PCR totalled 60 Vbeta and 13 Jbeta. The repertoire was sequenced with immunoSEQ multiplex PCR; TCRdb's copy has only in-frame clones and lacks some. The sample records 120,000 to 150,000 clones, approximately 9% being singletons. The sample was PBMCs. These receptors originate from a male donor in good health and CMV-seronegative.

The V and J genes are TRBV7-9 and TRBJ1-1; D unclear. The CDR3 is made up of 13 amino acids. Trimming took off 5 bases at V and 3 bases at J, with 10 bases between the two ends. Germline CDR1 reads SEHNR; CDR2 reads FQNEAQ (reference sequence). CDR3: CASSLPADTEAFF. CDR3 bases: TGTGCCAGCAGCCTCCCCGCGGACACTGAAGCTTTCTTT.

The CDR3 DNA reads as TGTGCCAGCAGCTTTACAGCGGGAGGTTTGGGAAAACTGTTTTTT. This sequence encodes CASSFTAGGLGKLFF. The chain couples TRBV7-9 to TRBJ1-4; D unresolved. In germline, CDR1 is SEHNR, CDR2 FQNEAQ (reference sequence). The CDR3 runs to 15 residues. The V end was cut by 3 bases, the J end by 10 bases, with 18 bases between.

This clone was seen only a few times. The chain joins TRBV6-1 to TRBJ2-7, with a possible D match to TRBD2 (6 bases). Germline V gene data show CDR1 as MNHNS and CDR2 as SASEGT. The CDR3 contains 14 residues. V lost 4 bases and J lost 0, with 10 bases in between. The CDR3 spells CASSVLGGSYEQYF. The CDR3 nucleotides read TGTGCCAGCAGTGTATTGGGGGGCTCCTACGAGCAGTACTTC.

The rearrangement uses TRBV27 and TRBJ1-1, with D hard to call. Deletions cut 3 bases from V and 9 bases from J, with 14 bases between. The CDR3 has 13 amino acids. Germline V gene data show CDR1 as MNHEY and CDR2 as SMNVEV (reference sequence). CDR3 sequence reads: CASSLSGGRKAFF. CDR3 nucleotide sequence: TGTGCCAGCAGTTTGAGCGGCGGACGTAAAGCTTTCTTT.

This clone came up a few times. The genes are TRBV4-1 and TRBJ1-1; 7 positions agree with TRBD1. Per the germline V gene, CDR1 is MGHRA and CDR2 is YSYEKL. The ends lost 0 bases at V and 12 bases at J; junction bases unmatched: 19. The CDR3 has 17 residues. The CDR3 protein is CASSQELGLKGGNPTFF. As DNA, the CDR3 is TGCGCCAGCAGCCAAGAACTAGGGTTAAAAGGGGGCAACCCCACTTTCTTT.

V and J are TRBV11-2 and TRBJ2-2; D might be TRBD1 (6 bases). The CDR3 has 13 amino acids. V lost 1 base and J lost 8, with 8 bases in between. Germline V lookup: CDR1 SGHAT, CDR2 FQNNGV. This CDR3 reads CASSLVGGGELFF. CDR3 nucleotides: TGTGCCAGCAGCTTAGTAGGGGGTGGGGAGCTGTTTTTT.

The V gene is TRBV6-1, the J gene TRBJ1-2; 8 bases are a match to TRBD1. From germline, CDR1 is MNHNS and CDR2 SASEGT. V dropped 5 bases and J dropped 4; count of bases not matched to a gene: 6. The CDR3 runs 14 residues. CDR3 DNA sequence: TGTGCCAGCAGTATTACAGGGGGTGCCTATGGCTACACCTTC. Translated: CASSITGGAYGYTF.

V gene TRBV28 combines with J gene TRBJ2-7; maybe TRBD2 (7 bases). The CDR3 contains 14 residues. Trimming cost V 4 bases and J 4 bases, with 14 bases left between them. Germline V gene data show CDR1 as MDHEN and CDR2 as SYDVKM. CDR3 DNA: TGTGCCAGCAGTTCCGGCGGGGGCCGGTACGAGCAGTACTTC. It codes for CASSSGGGRYEQYF. The full variable domain, in which reference TRBV28 and TRBJ2-7 provide the parts outside the CDR3, is DVKVTQSSRYLVKRTGEKVFLECVQDMDHENMFWYRQDPGLGLRLIYFSYDVKMKEKGDIPEGYSVSREKKERFSLILESASTNQTSMYLCASSSGGGRYEQYFGPGTRLTVT.

The V and J genes are TRBV7-9 and TRBJ1-2; tentative D call: TRBD1 (5 bases). The CDR3 runs 16 residues. Trimming removed 5 bases at V and 3 bases at J, with 19 bases between. The germline V gene has CDR1 SEHNR and CDR2 FQNEAQ (reference sequence). CDR3 nucleotide sequence: TGTGCCAGCAGCCTGTCGACAGTCCGGTCCCACTATGGCTACACCTTC. Its protein product is CASSLSTVRSHYGYTF.

This clone was seen a handful of times. The chain links TRBV4-1 to TRBJ2-1; TRBD2 might be the D (6 bases). Trimming took 3 bases from V and 10 from J, leaving 16 bases between them. Germline CDR1 and CDR2: MGHRA and YSYEKL. There are 14 residues in the CDR3. The CDR3 reads CASSQIVSGGEQFF. CDR3 DNA: TGCGCCAGCAGCCAGATCGTTAGCGGCGGCGAGCAGTTCTTC.

This chain uses TRBV7-2 with TRBJ1-1; D gene uncertain. The CDR3 has 14 amino acids. V was clipped by 10 bases and J by 5 bases, with 20 bases between them. Germline CDR1 SGHTA, CDR2 FQGNSA. The CDR3 region is CATRSGMVPTEAFF. The CDR3 nucleotides are TGTGCCACCCGATCGGGGATGGTGCCTACTGAAGCTTTCTTT. Full variable domain (outside the CDR3, taken from reference TRBV7-2 and TRBJ1-1): GAGVSQSPSNKVTEKGKDVELRCDPISGHTALYWYRQSLGQGLEFLIYFQGNSAPDKSGLPSDRFSAERTGGSVSTLTIQRTQQEDSAVYLCATRSGMVPTEAFFGQGTRLTVV.

V is TRBV4-1 and J is TRBJ2-7, with D possibly matching TRBD1 (6 bases). The CDR3 is 14 residues long. The ends were cut back, 2 bases at V and 3 bases at J, with 11 bases in the middle. Germline V gene lookup returns CDR1 MGHRA and CDR2 YSYEKL. CDR3 region: CASSQRDTIYEQYF. Written as DNA, the CDR3 is TGCGCCAGCAGCCAAAGGGACACGATCTACGAGCAGTACTTC.